Each of the 8 T cell receptor beta chains below was sequenced from the same sample in a study of regulatory T cells in long-lasting Graves disease. Described time point: newly diagnosed GD, antithyroid drugs for less than 3 months. PBMCs provided the RNA from which the TCR library was made. The authors built TCR beta libraries using iRepertoire HTBI primers and Arm-PCR of CDR3 regions. TCRdb called the multiplex PCR reads again in MiXCR, with one record for every CDR3 protein. The data contain some 330,000 distinct CDR3 sequences, 10% to 15% of them singletons. The same sample was also used in a study of T cells in Graves' hyperthyroidism and ophthalmopathy.

The input for sequencing was peripheral blood mononuclear cells (PBMCs), taken at new diagnosis, from a patient treated with antithyroid drugs. Receptors originate from a woman younger than 30 with Graves disease.

This clonotype was found many times. The J gene is TRBJ2-1, the V gene TRBV7-8; TRBD1 might be the D (5 bases). Germline V gene lookup returns CDR1 SGHVS and CDR2 FQNEAQ. CDR3 length equals 15 residues. V dropped 1 base and J dropped 9 bases, with 16 bases sitting between them. CDR3 sequence: CASSLVLGRAAEQFF. CDR3 DNA sequence: TGTGCCAGCAGCTTAGTATTGGGCAGGGCGGCTGAGCAGTTCTTC.

V usage is TRBV5-1 and J usage is TRBJ2-7, with TRBD2 matching over 9 bases. The ends lost 4 bases at V and 0 bases at J; junction bases unmatched: 11. The germline gives CDR1 SGHRS, CDR2 YFSETQ. This CDR3 has 17 amino acids. CDR3 bases: TGCGCCAGCAGCCCGCATCTAGCGGGGTCGAGCTCCTACGAGCAGTACTTC. The encoded protein is CASSPHLAGSSSYEQYF. The variable domain in full, with the rest retrieved from reference TRBV5-1 and TRBJ2-7, is KAGVTQTPRYLIKTRGQQVTLSCSPISGHRSVSWYQQTPGQGLQFLFEYFSETQRNKGNFPGRFSGRQFSNSRSEMNVSTLELGDSALYLCASSPHLAGSSSYEQYFGPGTRLTVT.

The V gene is TRBV6-1, the J gene TRBJ2-1; 9 bases map to TRBD2. Germline values: CDR1 MNHNS, CDR2 SASEGT. This CDR3 is 14 amino acids long. With 6 bases clipped from V and 8 bases from J, the junction kept 8 bases outside the gene matches. As DNA, the CDR3 is TGTGCCAGCAGCGTTAGCGGGAGTAGAGATGAGCAGTTCTTC. This codes for CASSVSGSRDEQFF.

This clonotype has a count of ten or more. J is TRBJ2-3 and V is TRBV15; 7 nucleotides agree with TRBD2. The V gene end was trimmed by 3 bases and the J gene end by 0 bases; junction bases not matched to a gene: 6. The CDR3 sequence is 16 residues long. Per germline, CDR1 LNHNV and CDR2 YYDKDF (reference sequence). CDR3 amino acids: CATSSALAASTDTQYF. For the CDR3, the DNA is TGTGCCACCAGCAGCGCCCTAGCGGCTAGCACAGATACGCAGTATTTT. The full variable domain, rest sourced from reference TRBV15 and TRBJ2-3, is DAMVIQNPRYQVTQFGKPVTLSCSQTLNHNVMYWYQQKSSQAPKLLFHYYDKDFNNEADTPDNFQSRRPNTSFCFLDIRSPGLGDTAMYLCATSSALAASTDTQYFGPGTRLTVL.

This clonotype was observed at least ten times. The chain recombines TRBV6-2 or TRBV6-3 with TRBJ2-5; possible D gene TRBD2, 5 bases. This CDR3 has 19 residues. CDR1 is MNHEY and CDR2 is SVGEGT in the germline V gene. With 6 bases removed from V and 0 bases from J, the gap between germline ends came to 26 bases. CDR3 sequence reads: CASSWPRVSLRAYQETQYF. In nucleotides, the CDR3 is TGTGCCAGCAGCTGGCCTCGGGTTTCGTTGCGGGCGTACCAAGAGACCCAGTACTTC.

This clonotype was counted many times. The V and J genes are TRBV28 and TRBJ1-6, with D unresolved. This CDR3 contains 16 residues. From germline, CDR1 is MDHEN and CDR2 SYDVKM. V shed 2 bases and J shed 0 bases, with 8 bases lying between them. The CDR3 coding sequence is TGTGCCAGCAGTTTAGTCGGGGACTCCTATAATTCACCCCTCCACTTT. Encoded protein: CASSLVGDSYNSPLHF.

In this sample, this clonotype turned up a few times. The chain joins TRBV6-2 or TRBV6-3 to TRBJ1-5; D remains ambiguous. In germline, CDR1 is MNHEY, CDR2 SVGEGT. The V and J ends lost 6 bases and 0 bases respectively, with 18 bases between them. The CDR3 length is 17 residues. CDR3 protein: CASRFLHDGVSNQPQHF. The CDR3, as DNA: TGTGCCAGCAGATTCCTCCACGACGGAGTTAGCAATCAGCCCCAGCATTTT.

The sample holds many counts of this clonotype. The chain combines TRBV6-2 or TRBV6-3 with TRBJ2-1; TRBD1 is a possible D gene (6 bases). The CDR3 has 16 residues. V was cut by 6 bases and J by 0 bases, with 15 bases left in between. The germline V gene encodes CDR1 MNHEY and CDR2 SVGEGT. The DNA for the CDR3 is TGTGCCAGCAGCTTAGCCGGGACAACCTCCTACAATGAGCAGTTCTTC. This gives the protein CASSLAGTTSYNEQFF.